These 27 T cell receptor beta chains were all obtained from the same sample, sequenced in a study of shared clonotypes between healthy human individuals. The method was immunoSEQ multiplex PCR; TCRdb's version includes in-frame clones alone and lacks a portion of them. The data hold about 380,000 clones, with about 96% observed a single time. The specimen was memory CD8+ T cells sorted from blood. Subset meaning: CD45RO+ cells pooled with CCR7-negative TemRA cells. Receptors were obtained from a man in his thirties or forties in good health.

This chain connects TRBV7-6 to TRBJ2-1; TRBD1 might be the D (5 bases). Germline CDR1 is SGHVS and CDR2 is FNYEAQ. Deletions cut 1 base from V and 5 bases from J, with 15 bases between. There are 16 residues in the CDR3. The CDR3 DNA is TGTGCCAGCAGCTTAGGCCCAGGGCTATTAGACAATGAGCAGTTCTTC. This translates into CASSLGPGLLDNEQFF.

This rearrangement joins TRBV10-2 to TRBJ1-5, with D tentatively TRBD1 (6 bases). The CDR3 totals 14 residues. The germline CDR1 and CDR2 sequences are WSHSY and SAAADI. Trimming pared 8 bases from V and 2 bases from J, leaving 13 bases between. CDR3 nucleotides: TGCGCCAGCTCGGGGGGGGGCCGCAATCAGCCCCAGCATTTT. Amino acid sequence: CASSGGGRNQPQHF.

This rearrangement joins TRBV19 to TRBJ2-7, with 9 bases lining up with TRBD2. The CDR3 contains 14 residues. The V and J ends lost 7 bases and 0 bases, in that order; junction bases with no gene match: 4. Germline-derived CDR1 and CDR2 are LNHDA and SQIVND (reference sequence). Written as DNA, the CDR3 is TGTGCCAGTAAACTAGCGGGTGGCTCCTACGAGCAGTACTTC. As protein: CASKLAGGSYEQYF.

CDR3 in DNA: TGTGCCAGCAGAGGGACAGGGGGGGTCTGGGGCTACACCTTC. This encodes CASRGTGGVWGYTF. V is TRBV2 and J is TRBJ1-2, with TRBD1 matching 11 bases. V lost 6 bases, J lost 8 bases, and 8 bases stayed unmatched. The CDR3 is 14 amino acids. Per the germline V gene, CDR1 is SNHLY and CDR2 is FYNNEI.

The genes are TRBV6-5 and TRBJ1-1; D might be TRBD1 (5 bases). V was shortened by 6 bases and J by 7 bases, with 15 bases between the two germline ends. The CDR3 consists of 13 residues. Germline V gene data show CDR1 as MNHEY and CDR2 as SVGAGI. The CDR3 reads CASRLQGGIEAFF. The CDR3 DNA reads as TGTGCCAGCAGACTCCAGGGAGGTATTGAAGCTTTCTTT.

The chain uses TRBV28 and TRBJ2-7, with D perhaps TRBD1 (5 bases). Germline V lookup: CDR1 MDHEN, CDR2 SYDVKM. The V end lost 8 bases, the J end lost 3 bases, and 11 bases lay between the germline ends. The CDR3 loop spans 12 amino acids. CDR3 sequence: CASQAGNYEQYF. In DNA, the CDR3 is TGTGCCAGCCAAGCAGGGAACTACGAGCAGTACTTC. The variable domain in full, completed from reference TRBV28 and TRBJ2-7, reads DVKVTQSSRYLVKRTGEKVFLECVQDMDHENMFWYRQDPGLGLRLIYFSYDVKMKEKGDIPEGYSVSREKKERFSLILESASTNQTSMYLCASQAGNYEQYFGPGTRLTVT.

This chain links TRBV11-2 with TRBJ2-7, with D perhaps TRBD1 or TRBD2 (5 bases each). CDR1 is SGHAT and CDR2 is FQNNGV in the germline V gene. The length of the CDR3 is 14 residues. V shed 7 bases and J shed 2 bases, with 15 bases lying between them. The CDR3 DNA reads as TGTGCCAGCACCCGCAATAGGGGAGCCTACGAGCAGTACTTC. Its translation is CASTRNRGAYEQYF.

This rearrangement joins TRBV2 to TRBJ2-7; D may be TRBD2 (5 bases). With 1 base removed from V and 7 bases from J, the gap between germline ends came to 5 bases. This CDR3 has 11 residues. In germline, CDR1 is SNHLY, CDR2 FYNNEI. The CDR3 bases are TGTGCCAGCAGTGAAGGAGGGGAGCAGTACTTC. The encoded protein is CASSEGGEQYF.

The chain has TRBV5-6 and TRBJ2-2; D remains unclear. From germline, CDR1 is SGHDT and CDR2 YYEEEE. Trimming removed 4 bases at V and 8 bases at J, with 21 bases between. This CDR3 has 16 amino acids. The CDR3 nucleotides are TGTGCCAGCAGCCCTACCTTACCCCAAACCCCTGGGGAGCTGTTTTTT. The encoded protein is CASSPTLPQTPGELFF.

A word on this clone: One end of the junction is discordant with germline, which a read error may explain. This chain connects TRBV5-6 to TRBJ2-7, with TRBD1 as a possible D gene (6 bases). This CDR3 contains 15 residues. In germline, CDR1 is SGHDT, CDR2 YYEEEE. CDR3 in amino acids: CASTLLTGDSYEQYF. In DNA form, the CDR3 reads TGTGCCAGCACCTTGCTGACAGGTGACTCCTACGAGCAGTACTTC. The full variable domain, in which reference TRBV5-6 and TRBJ2-7 provide the parts outside the CDR3, is DAGVTQSPTHLIKTRGQQVTLRCSPKSGHDTVSWYQQALGQGPQFIFQYYEEEERQRGNFPDRFSGHQFPNYSSELNVNALLLGDSALYLCASTLLTGDSYEQYFGPGTRLTVT.

This chain joins TRBV28 and TRBJ1-5; 9 nucleotides line up with TRBD1. The V segment lost 1 base and the J segment 7 bases; nucleotides outside the gene matches: 8. This CDR3 comprises 16 residues. CDR1 is MDHEN, CDR2 SYDVKM, per germline. The DNA for the CDR3 is TGTGCCAGCAGTTTATCCCCGGGACAGGGAGGACAGCCCCAGCATTTT. Encoded protein: CASSLSPGQGGQPQHF. Variable domain in full (rest from reference TRBV28 and TRBJ1-5): DVKVTQSSRYLVKRTGEKVFLECVQDMDHENMFWYRQDPGLGLRLIYFSYDVKMKEKGDIPEGYSVSREKKERFSLILESASTNQTSMYLCASSLSPGQGGQPQHFGDGTRLSIL.

This chain uses TRBV28 with TRBJ1-1, with unresolved D. The V and J ends lost 6 bases and 1 base respectively, with 12 bases between them. The CDR3 is 14 residues long. The germline CDR1 and CDR2 sequences are MDHEN and SYDVKM. The CDR3 region has the DNA TGTGCCAGCAGCTCCGCGGGCAGGAACACTGAAGCTTTCTTT. Protein product: CASSSAGRNTEAFF.

This rearrangement joins TRBV11-2 to TRBJ2-7; D may correspond to TRBD1 or TRBD2 (5 bases each). In germline, CDR1 is SGHAT, CDR2 FQNNGV. CDR3 length: 17 amino acids. The germline V and J ends were trimmed by 4 bases and 5 bases, with 24 bases remaining between them. The CDR3 reads CASSSPFRSGVGDEQYF. CDR3 DNA: TGTGCCAGCAGCTCCCCCTTTAGATCCGGGGTGGGGGACGAGCAGTACTTC.

Details on this clone: The same CDR3 also results from other DNA sequences found in this sample. The J gene is TRBJ2-7, the V gene TRBV18; 7 positions agree with TRBD1. From germline, CDR1 is KGHSH and CDR2 LQKENI. J was trimmed by 4 bases and V by 3 bases; bases with no gene match: 0. CDR3 length: 12 amino acids. The CDR3 DNA follows: TGTGCCAGCTCACCGGGACAGTACGAGCAGTACTTC. Amino acids: CASSPGQYEQYF.

V usage is TRBV18 and J usage is TRBJ1-1, with 7 bases matching TRBD1. The CDR3 is 15 amino acids. J gave up 1 base and V 3 bases, and 5 bases lay outside the gene matches. Germline values: CDR1 KGHSH, CDR2 LQKENI. Here the CDR3 reads CASSPQTGPNTEAFF. The CDR3, as DNA: TGTGCCAGCTCACCCCAGACAGGGCCGAACACTGAAGCTTTCTTT.

In its sample, this clone was seen once. The chain employs TRBV5-6 and TRBJ2-7; perhaps TRBD2 as D (6 bases). Germline CDR1 is SGHDT and CDR2 is YYEEEE. This CDR3 spans 14 amino acids. V was shortened by 0 bases and J by 3 bases, with 10 bases between the two germline ends. Here the CDR3 reads CASSLAGVSYEQYF. CDR3 bases: TGTGCCAGCAGCTTGGCGGGAGTCAGCTACGAGCAGTACTTC.

This clone was recorded only once. The chain uses TRBV21-1 and TRBJ2-7; the table's D call TRBD2 went unverified against the DNA. TRBV21-1 is recorded as a pseudogene. CDR3 length: 15 amino acids. The CDR3 sequence is CASSKLPGLAYEQYF. CDR3 in DNA: TGTGCCAGCAGCAAGTTGCCGGGACTAGCCTACGAGCAGTACTTC.

The V call is TRBV18, the J call TRBJ1-1; TRBD1 matches at 8 bases. Trimming cost V 2 bases and J 1 base; bases outside gene matches: 9. Looked up from germline, CDR1 is KGHSH and CDR2 is LQKENI. The CDR3 extends over 17 amino acids. CDR3 DNA: TGTGCCAGCTCACCAAAATTTGCCGGGACAGGGAACACTGAAGCTTTCTTT. Residues: CASSPKFAGTGNTEAFF.

The rearrangement links TRBV2 to TRBJ2-1, with D possibly being TRBD1 (6 bases). Germline V CDR1 and CDR2: SNHLY, FYNNEI. The V gene lost 10 bases and the J gene lost 0 bases, with 16 bases spanning the gap. This CDR3 is built from 15 residues. In nucleotides, the CDR3 is TGTGCCACCTATACAGGGAGCAGCTCCTACAATGAGCAGTTCTTC. Translated: CATYTGSSSYNEQFF.

This clone was observed once. This sequence joins TRBV19 and TRBJ1-5; maybe TRBD1 (5 bases). The germline V gene encodes CDR1 LNHDA and CDR2 SQIVND (reference sequence). V shed 6 bases and J shed 6 bases, with 15 bases lying between them. CDR3 length: 14 amino acids. The CDR3 nucleotides read TGTGCCAGTAGCTCCGCCCGGGGCCCTCAGCCCCAGCATTTT. Translated, it gives CASSSARGPQPQHF.

The J gene is TRBJ2-7, the V gene TRBV28; 14 bases line up with TRBD2. The germline CDR1 and CDR2 sequences are MDHEN and SYDVKM. Trimming took 6 bases from V and 6 from J; bases not matched to a gene: 4. This CDR3 spans 14 amino acids. For the CDR3, the DNA is TGTGCCAGCAGGACTAGCGGGAGGGCGCTCGAGCAGTACTTC. Protein product: CASRTSGRALEQYF.

The CDR3 here is CASSLVLRVRDGYTF. CDR3 DNA: TGTGCCAGCAGCTTGGTTCTCAGGGTGAGGGATGGCTACACCTTC. This chain uses TRBV5-6 with TRBJ1-2, with a weak D call TRBD1 (5 bases). In germline, CDR1 is SGHDT, CDR2 YYEEEE. The CDR3 contains 15 residues. V gave up 0 bases and J gave up 6 bases, with 15 bases separating them. Filled out from reference TRBV5-6 and TRBJ1-2, the complete variable domain reads DAGVTQSPTHLIKTRGQQVTLRCSPKSGHDTVSWYQQALGQGPQFIFQYYEEEERQRGNFPDRFSGHQFPNYSSELNVNALLLGDSALYLCASSLVLRVRDGYTFGSGTRLTVV.

The chain carries TRBV2 and TRBJ1-5; 7 bases match TRBD1. The CDR3 consists of 13 residues. CDR1 and CDR2 (germline): SNHLY, FYNNEI. The ends lost 5 bases at V and 5 bases at J; junction bases unmatched: 3. The CDR3 loop reads CASSFDRDQPQHF. CDR3 in DNA: TGTGCCAGCAGTTTTGACAGGGATCAGCCCCAGCATTTT.

The V gene is TRBV5-1, the J gene TRBJ2-2; D remains ambiguous. The V and J ends lost 3 bases and 4 bases respectively, with 4 bases between them. Germline-derived CDR1 and CDR2 are SGHRS and YFSETQ. There are 12 residues in the CDR3. The CDR3, as DNA: TGCGCCAGCAGCTGGGCCACCGGGGAGCTGTTTTTT. This codes for CASSWATGELFF. The whole variable domain, filled in from reference TRBV5-1 and TRBJ2-2, reads KAGVTQTPRYLIKTRGQQVTLSCSPISGHRSVSWYQQTPGQGLQFLFEYFSETQRNKGNFPGRFSGRQFSNSRSEMNVSTLELGDSALYLCASSWATGELFFGEGSRLTVL.

A word on this clone: The sample carries other DNA sequences with the same CDR3. V and J are TRBV13 and TRBJ2-7, with 11 bases lining up with TRBD2. Germline CDR1 PRHDT, CDR2 FYEKMQ (reference sequence). This CDR3 region has 16 residues. After removal of 4 bases from V and 2 bases from J, the junction contained 7 bases not matched to a gene. This CDR3 reads CASSWVGTSGPYEQYF. The CDR3 coding sequence is TGTGCCAGCAGCTGGGTAGGGACTAGCGGACCCTACGAGCAGTACTTC.

This chain links TRBV29-1 with TRBJ2-7; D ambiguous. Trimming pared 4 bases from V and 6 bases from J, leaving 10 bases between. The CDR3 consists of 11 residues. Germline V CDR1 and CDR2: SQVTM, ANQGSEA. The CDR3 sequence: CSVGWVGEQYF. CDR3 bases: TGCAGCGTTGGCTGGGTGGGCGAGCAGTACTTC.

This clone was recorded once. This chain joins TRBV4-1 and TRBJ1-2; tentative D call: TRBD1 (6 bases). The V end was cut by 0 bases, the J end by 4 bases, with 15 bases between. Germline CDR1 and CDR2: MGHRA and YSYEKL. This CDR3 has 16 amino acids. The CDR3 DNA follows: TGCGCCAGCAGCCAAGATGTCGGGGGGCGTACCTATGGCTACACCTTC. Amino acid sequence: CASSQDVGGRTYGYTF.